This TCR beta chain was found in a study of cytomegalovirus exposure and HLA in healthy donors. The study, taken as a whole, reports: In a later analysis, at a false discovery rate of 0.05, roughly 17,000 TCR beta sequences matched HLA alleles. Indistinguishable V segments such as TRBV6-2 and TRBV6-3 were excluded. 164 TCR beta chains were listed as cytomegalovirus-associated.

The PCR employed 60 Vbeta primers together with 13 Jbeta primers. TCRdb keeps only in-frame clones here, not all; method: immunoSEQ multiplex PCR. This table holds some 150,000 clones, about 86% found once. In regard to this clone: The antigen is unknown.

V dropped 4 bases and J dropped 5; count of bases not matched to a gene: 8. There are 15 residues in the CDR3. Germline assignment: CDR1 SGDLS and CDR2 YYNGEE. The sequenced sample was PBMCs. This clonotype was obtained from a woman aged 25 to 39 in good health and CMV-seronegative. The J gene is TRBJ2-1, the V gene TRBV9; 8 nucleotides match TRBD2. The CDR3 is CASSKEAGDDNEQFF. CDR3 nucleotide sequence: TGTGCCAGCAGCAAGGAAGCGGGAGATGACAATGAGCAGTTCTTC. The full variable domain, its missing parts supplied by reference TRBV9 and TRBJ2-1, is DSGVTQTPKHLITATGQRVTLRCSPRSGDLSVYWYQQSLDQGLQFLIQYYNGEERAKGNILERFSAQQFPDLHSELNLSSLELGDSALYFCASSKEAGDDNEQFFGPGTRLTVL.